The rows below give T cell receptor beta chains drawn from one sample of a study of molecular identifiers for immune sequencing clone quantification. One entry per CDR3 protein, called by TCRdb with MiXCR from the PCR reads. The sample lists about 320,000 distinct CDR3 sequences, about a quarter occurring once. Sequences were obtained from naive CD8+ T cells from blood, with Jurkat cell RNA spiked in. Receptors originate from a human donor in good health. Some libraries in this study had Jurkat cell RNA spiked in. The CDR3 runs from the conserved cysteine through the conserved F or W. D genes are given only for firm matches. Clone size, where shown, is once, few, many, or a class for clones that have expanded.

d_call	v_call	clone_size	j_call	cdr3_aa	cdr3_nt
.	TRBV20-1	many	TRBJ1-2	CSARGSPDGYTF	TGCAGTGCTAGGGGCAGCCCCGACGGCTACACCTTC
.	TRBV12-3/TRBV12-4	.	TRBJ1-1	CASRAGLNTEAFF	TGTGCCAGTCGGGCAGGGCTGAACACTGAAGCTTTCTTT
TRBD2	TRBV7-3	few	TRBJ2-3	CASSLLAGGPGTQYF	TGTGCCAGCAGCTTATTAGCGGGAGGGCCAGGTACGCAGTATTTT
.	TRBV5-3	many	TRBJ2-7	CASSFRGGDHEQYF	TGTGCCAGCAGCTTCCGGGGAGGCGACCACGAGCAGTACTTC
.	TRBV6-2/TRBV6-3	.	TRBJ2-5	CANSYGAGLKPQYF	TGTGCCAACAGTTACGGGGCAGGGCTGAAACCCCAATACTTC
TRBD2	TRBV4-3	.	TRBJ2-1	CASSQASGRAYNEQFF	TGCGCCAGCAGCCAAGCTAGCGGGAGGGCATACAATGAGCAGTTCTTC
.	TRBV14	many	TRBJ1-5	CASSQDPNQPQHF	TGTGCCAGCAGCCAAGATCCGAATCAGCCCCAGCATTTT
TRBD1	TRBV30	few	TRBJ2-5	CAWYPGGGETQYF	TGTGCCTGGTATCCAGGGGGCGGTGAGACCCAGTACTTC
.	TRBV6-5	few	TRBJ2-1	CASSYGGPNEQFF	TGTGCCAGCAGTTACGGCGGACCGAATGAGCAGTTCTTC
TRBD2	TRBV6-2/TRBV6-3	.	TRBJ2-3	CASSFLAGGTNTQYF	TGTGCCAGCAGTTTTCTAGCGGGAGGGACGAATACGCAGTATTTT
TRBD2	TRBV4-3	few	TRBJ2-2	CASSQDSSGGALTGELFF	TGCGCCAGCAGCCAAGATTCCAGCGGGGGGGCCCTCACCGGGGAGCTGTTTTTT
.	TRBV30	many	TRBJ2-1	CAWSRAFGEQFF	TGTGCCTGGAGTCGGGCTTTTGGTGAGCAGTTCTTC
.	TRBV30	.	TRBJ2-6	CAWRGQTLSSGANVLTF	TGTGCCTGGAGGGGACAAACATTAAGCTCTGGGGCCAACGTCCTGACTTTC
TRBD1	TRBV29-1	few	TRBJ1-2	CSVVGGTGGVWKDGYTF	TGCAGCGTTGTAGGGGGGACAGGGGGAGTTTGGAAAGATGGCTACACCTTC
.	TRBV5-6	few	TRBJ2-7	CASSLSQSSYEQYF	TGTGCCAGCAGCTTGTCTCAGTCCTCCTACGAGCAGTACTTC
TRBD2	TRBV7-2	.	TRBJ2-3	CASSLLRGGPPTDTQYF	TGTGCCAGCAGTCTGTTGCGGGGGGGCCCCCCCACAGATACGCAGTATTTT
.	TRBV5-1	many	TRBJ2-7	CASSLAQGTSYEQYF	TGCGCCAGCAGCTTGGCCCAGGGGACCTCGTACGAGCAGTACTTC
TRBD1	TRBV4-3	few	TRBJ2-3	CASSQDVRGRAGGLDTQYF	TGCGCCAGCAGCCAAGATGTTCGGGGTCGGGCAGGGGGCCTGGATACGCAGTATTTT
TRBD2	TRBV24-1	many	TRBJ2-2	CATSDSIPGLASTNTGELFF	TGTGCCACCAGTGATTCGATACCGGGACTAGCGTCTACGAACACCGGGGAGCTGTTTTTT
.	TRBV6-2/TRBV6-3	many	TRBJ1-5	CASSVPGRSNQPQHF	TGTGCCAGCAGCGTCCCCGGACGAAGCAATCAGCCCCAGCATTTT
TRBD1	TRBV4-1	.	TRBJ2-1	CASSPLDRATYNEQFF	TGCGCCAGCAGCCCCCTAGACAGGGCCACCTACAATGAGCAGTTCTTC
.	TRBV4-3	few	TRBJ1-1	CASSQDRQTVNTEAFF	TGCGCCAGCAGCCAAGATAGACAGACAGTAAACACTGAAGCTTTCTTT
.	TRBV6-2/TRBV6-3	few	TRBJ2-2	CASSYSITGELFF	TGTGCCAGCAGTTACTCTATCACCGGGGAGCTGTTTTTT